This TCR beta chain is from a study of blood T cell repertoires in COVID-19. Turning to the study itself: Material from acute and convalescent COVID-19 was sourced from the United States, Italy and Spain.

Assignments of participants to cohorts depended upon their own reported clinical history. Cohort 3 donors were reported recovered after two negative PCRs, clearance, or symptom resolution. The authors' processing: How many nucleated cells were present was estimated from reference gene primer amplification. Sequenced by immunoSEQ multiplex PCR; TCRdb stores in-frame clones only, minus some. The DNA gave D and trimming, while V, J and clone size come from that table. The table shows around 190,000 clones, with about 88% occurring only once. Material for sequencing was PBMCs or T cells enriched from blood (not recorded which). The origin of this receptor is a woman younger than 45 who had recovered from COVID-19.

The CDR3 spells CASSPGAALVYGYTF. For the CDR3, the DNA is TGTGCCAGCAGCCCAGGGGCGGCTCTCGTCTATGGCTACACCTTC. This rearrangement joins TRBV7-3 to TRBJ1-2; tentatively, D is TRBD1 (6 bases). V lost 5 bases, J lost 4 bases, and 17 bases lay in between. CDR1 is SGHTA and CDR2 is FQGTGA in the germline V gene. The CDR3 sequence is 15 residues long.